The rows below give T cell receptor beta chains drawn from one sample of a study of blood T cell repertoires in COVID-19. Sequencing used immunoSEQ multiplex PCR; TCRdb keeps in-frame clones, though not all of them. The data contain roughly 200,000 clones, 70% to 90% of them singletons. The sequenced sample consisted of peripheral blood. All receptors come from a woman older than 75 with acute or convalescent COVID-19. CDR3s leave out the opening cysteine and the closing phenylalanine or tryptophan.

v_call: TRBV27; cdr3_aa: ASSPLTGQRYMNTEAF
v_call: TRBV3-1/TRBV3-2; cdr3_aa: ASSQVAGANVQY
v_call: TRBV28; cdr3_aa: ASSLRRSSYEQY
v_call: TRBV9; cdr3_aa: ASSVGSGSFYEQY
v_call: TRBV30; cdr3_aa: ATIAGRSSYEQY
v_call: TRBV12-3/TRBV12-4; cdr3_aa: ASSLREQY
v_call: TRBV7-2; cdr3_aa: ASSLSGYEQY
v_call: TRBV28; cdr3_aa: ASKSAFDSSNTEAF
v_call: TRBV12-3/TRBV12-4; cdr3_aa: ASSLAAGYEQY
v_call: TRBV28; cdr3_aa: ASSSAGTGWGGYT
v_call: TRBV2; cdr3_aa: ASRKTSGSSTDTQY
v_call: TRBV5-1; cdr3_aa: ASSLERANYGYT
v_call: TRBV9; cdr3_aa: ASSVGVGRFYEQY
v_call: TRBV20-1; cdr3_aa: SASSAGGPTGELF
v_call: TRBV19; cdr3_aa: ASSPEYPTLTYEQY
v_call: TRBV10-3; cdr3_aa: AISATGGDTEAF
v_call: TRBV5-1; cdr3_aa: ASSEGGGDPNTEAF
v_call: TRBV28; cdr3_aa: ASSLAKRGRREQY
v_call: TRBV6-5; cdr3_aa: AIQDRGRGETQY
v_call: TRBV5-1; cdr3_aa: ASSPDSRGFGYT
v_call: TRBV27; cdr3_aa: ASSPQTGRNQPQH
v_call: TRBV7-2; cdr3_aa: ASSLDYGLAYEQY
v_call: TRBV4-1; cdr3_aa: ASSLSPGLAGGPTDTQY
v_call: TRBV5-1; cdr3_aa: ASSSRQGIGELF
v_call: TRBV24-1; cdr3_aa: ATSELARDTQY
v_call: TRBV25-1; cdr3_aa: ASSGGQGPNTEAF
v_call: TRBV4-1; cdr3_aa: ASSQLGQIRAF
v_call: TRBV3-1/TRBV3-2; cdr3_aa: ASSQRQNNEKLF
v_call: TRBV6-5; cdr3_aa: ASSTKPGSPYEQY
v_call: TRBV28; cdr3_aa: ASSFLGQGSPGNTIY
v_call: TRBV18; cdr3_aa: ASSPPSGSQETQY
v_call: TRBV5-1; cdr3_aa: ASSLGDRGYGETQY
v_call: TRBV6-1; cdr3_aa: ASSEFAEAF
v_call: TRBV27; cdr3_aa: ASSARRDTEAF
v_call: TRBV4-3; cdr3_aa: ASSQETIAGLNTGELF
v_call: TRBV28; cdr3_aa: ASSLKIATNEKLF
v_call: TRBV3-1/TRBV3-2; cdr3_aa: ASSQAKTGYTEAF
v_call: TRBV19; cdr3_aa: ASIRREGVYNEQF
v_call: TRBV7-9; cdr3_aa: ASSSGTGGFTNEKLF
v_call: TRBV7-2; cdr3_aa: ASSLASVRSYNSPLH